This TCR beta chain derives from a study of liver allograft versus peripheral blood T cells. Study background: The authors compared T cell receptor repertoires in transplanted livers with those in the peripheral blood of recipients. Study conclusions and caveats: In liver allografts, T cell receptor repertoires reportedly differed from the repertoires found in peripheral blood.

To note about this clonotype: Antigen unknown.

With V trimmed by 7 bases and J by 2 bases, 10 bases remained unmatched. The CDR3 extends over 16 amino acids. Germline assignment: CDR1 MNHNS and CDR2 SASEGT. A single record per CDR3 protein comes from TCRdb applying MiXCR to the reads. The table has about 7,000 distinct CDR3 sequences, 15% to 20% seen once. The chain has TRBV6-1 and TRBJ2-1; 8 bases line up with TRBD2. The clonotype was recovered from a human patient who had a liver transplant. The graft donor may account for some of the T cells. The CDR3 here is CASTRESGGPYNEQFF. The CDR3 nucleotides are TGTGCCAGCACCAGGGAGAGCGGGGGCCCCTACAATGAGCAGTTCTTC.